This TCR beta chain emerged from a study of cytomegalovirus exposure and HLA in healthy donors. The study, taken as a whole, reports: A previous analysis found most TCR beta V segments productive roughly 87% or roughly 30% of the time.

V shed 6 bases, J shed 1 base, and the junction held 11 bases outside the gene matches. The germline gives CDR1 SGDLS, CDR2 YYNGEE. This CDR3 is built from 18 residues. As regards this clone: Its specificity is unknown.

Both 60 Vbeta primers and 13 Jbeta primers went into the PCR. Profiling relied on immunoSEQ multiplex PCR, and the TCRdb table lists in-frame clones only, not all of them. The sample holds approximately 58,000 clones, 65% to 90% seen once. The sequencing input was PBMCs. The TCR was taken from a man aged 25-45 years in good health and CMV-seronegative. The gene calls are TRBV9 and TRBJ2-1; 12 nucleotides agree with TRBD1. CDR3 coding DNA: TGTGCCAGCACCGGGGGGGACAGGGGGCTTAGGTCCTACAATGAGCAGTTCTTC. Protein: CASTGGDRGLRSYNEQFF.